This entry concerns a single T cell receptor (beta chain). What it binds is unknown. The sample belongs to a study of cytomegalovirus exposure and HLA in healthy donors. Study results and caveats: The study flagged about 150 TCR beta chains as cytomegalovirus-associated. In vitro work confirmed that three CMV-associated chains recognize CMV antigens.

Libraries were prepared by immunoSEQ multiplex PCR; TCRdb keeps only in-frame clonotypes and omits some of them. Counted here are roughly 280,000 clones, about 86% occurring once; the ten biggest clones make up more than 0.8%. The sample taken for sequencing was PBMCs. The sequence was obtained from a woman aged 18-29 years in good health and CMV-seronegative.

CDR3 amino acids: CASSQDLFLAIYEQYF. The CDR3 DNA reads TGTGCCAGCAGCCAAGACTTATTCCTAGCGATTTACGAGCAGTACTTC. The V and J genes are TRBV4-2 and TRBJ2-7; possible D gene TRBD2, 6 bases. Deletions cut 0 bases from V and 4 bases from J, with 16 bases between. Germline CDR1 reads LGHNA; CDR2 reads YNFKEQ. The CDR3 has 16 amino acids.